A selection of T cell receptor beta chains follows, all from one sample in a study of cytomegalovirus exposure and HLA in healthy donors. Sequencing used immunoSEQ multiplex PCR; TCRdb keeps in-frame clones, though not all of them. The data show roughly 150,000 clones, with over 65% seen just once and approximately 2.3% held by the top ten. Sequenced sample: PBMCs. The receptors stem from a male donor in good health and CMV-seronegative. The CDR3 runs from the conserved cysteine through the conserved F or W. D genes are given only for firm matches. Not all rows give a size; the values are once, few, many and, for expanded clones, a class.

j_gene	abundance	v_gene	d_gene	CDR3aa	CDR3nt
TRBJ2-5	NA	TRBV7-9	TRBD2	CSSRRLRSGRKQETQYF	TGTTCCAGCAGGAGGTTACGTAGCGGGAGAAAGCAAGAGACCCAGTACTTC
TRBJ2-3	few	TRBV28	TRBD2	CASSSSSGTRTDTQYF	TGTGCCAGCAGTTCATCTAGCGGGACGCGCACAGATACGCAGTATTTT
TRBJ2-3	NA	TRBV28	TRBD2	CASSRRTSAHTDTQYF	TGTGCCAGCAGCCGGCGGACTAGCGCCCACACAGATACGCAGTATTTT
TRBJ2-7	NA	TRBV7-2	NA	CASSPSSDLSTYEQYF	TGTGCCAGCAGCCCCTCCAGCGACCTATCTACCTACGAGCAGTACTTC
TRBJ2-3	NA	TRBV29-1	NA	CSVGARITDTQYF	TGCAGCGTTGGAGCCCGCATTACAGATACGCAGTATTTT
TRBJ1-1	NA	TRBV10-3	TRBD1	CAISDTGTGKKAFF	TGTGCCATCAGTGATACCGGGACAGGGAAAAAAGCTTTCTTT
TRBJ1-1	once	TRBV13	NA	CASSPGQMDTEAFF	TGTGCCAGCAGCCCCGGACAGATGGACACTGAAGCTTTCTTT
TRBJ2-1	once	TRBV7-3	TRBD2	CASSSGGGHEQFF	TGTGCCAGCAGCTCAGGCGGGGGGCATGAGCAGTTCTTC
TRBJ2-2	NA	TRBV10-2	TRBD2	CASKLAGAVAGELFF	TGCGCCAGCAAGTTAGCGGGAGCGGTCGCCGGGGAGCTGTTTTTT
TRBJ1-5	NA	TRBV21-1	NA	CASSSRDRGLINQPQHF	TGTGCCAGCAGCAGCCGGGACAGGGGTTTAATTAATCAGCCCCAGCATTTT
TRBJ2-3	NA	TRBV5-5	NA	CASSLQVTDTQYF	TGTGCCAGCAGCTTACAGGTCACAGATACGCAGTATTTT
TRBJ2-3	NA	TRBV30	TRBD2	CAWSRLAGADTQYF	TGTGCCTGGAGTCGATTAGCGGGGGCAGATACGCAGTATTTT
TRBJ1-3	NA	TRBV19	TRBD1	CASRRTGVGNTIYF	TGTGCCAGTAGAAGGACAGGGGTTGGAAACACCATATATTTT
TRBJ2-3	NA	TRBV6-6	TRBD2	CASSGSGSTDTQYF	TGTGCCAGCTCCGGTAGCGGGAGCACAGATACGCAGTATTTT
TRBJ1-3	few	TRBV2	TRBD1	CASSGTGQGNTIYF	TGTGCCAGCAGTGGGACAGGGCAAGGAAACACCATATATTTT
TRBJ2-7	NA	TRBV9	NA	CASSVAGGEGMYEQYF	TGTGCCAGCAGCGTAGCGGGCGGAGAGGGTATGTACGAGCAGTACTTC
TRBJ2-5	NA	TRBV6-1	NA	CASWDNKETQYF	TGTGCCAGCTGGGACAACAAAGAGACCCAGTACTTC
TRBJ2-1	NA	TRBV27	TRBD2	CASSFSGRVRNEQFF	TGTGCCAGCAGTTTTAGCGGGAGGGTGAGGAATGAGCAGTTCTTC
TRBJ2-7	NA	TRBV4-3	NA	CASSQGRVTSSYEQYF	TGCGCCAGCAGCCAAGGACGCGTGACTTCTTCCTACGAGCAGTACTTC
TRBJ2-3	NA	TRBV5-4	NA	CASSWSVRGSGLSTDTQYF	TGTGCCAGCAGCTGGTCCGTCAGGGGTAGCGGGCTTAGCACAGATACGCAGTATTTT
TRBJ2-1	NA	TRBV6-5	NA	CASSYGVGAVGNEQFF	TGTGCCAGCAGTTATGGAGTTGGGGCGGTGGGCAATGAGCAGTTCTTC
TRBJ2-7	NA	TRBV28	TRBD2	CASKTSGSYEQYF	TGTGCCAGCAAGACTAGCGGGTCCTACGAGCAGTACTTC
TRBJ1-3	NA	TRBV18	NA	CASSPAEGSGNTIYF	TGTGCCAGCTCCCCCGCGGAGGGCTCTGGAAACACCATATATTTT
TRBJ2-6	NA	TRBV6-1	NA	CATSDRYTGANVLTF	TGTGCCACCTCAGACAGGTACACTGGGGCCAACGTCCTGACTTTC
TRBJ1-1	few	TRBV19	NA	CASSLQTFTEAFF	TGTGCCAGTAGTCTCCAGACATTCACTGAAGCTTTCTTT
TRBJ2-7	NA	TRBV11-3	TRBD1	CASIGPGQGAYEQYF	TGTGCCAGTATCGGGCCCGGACAGGGCGCCTACGAGCAGTACTTC
TRBJ2-5	NA	TRBV5-5	NA	CASSFDPRGDQETQYF	TGTGCCAGCAGCTTTGACCCACGCGGAGACCAAGAGACCCAGTACTTC
TRBJ2-6	NA	TRBV7-9	NA	CASSLESQGTYGANVLTF	TGTGCCAGCAGCTTAGAATCCCAGGGTACGTATGGGGCCAACGTCCTGACTTTC
TRBJ2-3	NA	TRBV7-9	TRBD1	CASSHGTGEPDTQYF	TGTGCCAGCAGCCATGGGACAGGGGAGCCGGATACGCAGTATTTT
TRBJ2-3	NA	TRBV7-9	NA	CASSLSFKDTVPTDTQYF	TGTGCCAGCAGCTTATCCTTCAAAGACACCGTCCCCACAGATACGCAGTATTTT
TRBJ1-5	NA	TRBV11-3	NA	CATRGFQAWPQHF	TGTGCCACCCGAGGGTTTCAGGCGTGGCCCCAGCATTTT
TRBJ2-7	NA	TRBV28	TRBD2	CASRTTSGSSYEQYF	TGTGCCAGCAGGACGACTAGCGGGAGCTCCTACGAGCAGTACTTC
TRBJ2-5	NA	TRBV7-9	NA	CASSLFGRTQYF	TGTGCCAGCAGCTTGTTTGGGCGGACCCAGTACTTC
TRBJ2-1	NA	TRBV2	TRBD2	CASIWTSGSNEQFF	TGTGCCAGCATCTGGACTAGCGGGTCTAATGAGCAGTTCTTC
TRBJ2-1	NA	TRBV19	TRBD2	CASSIGTSGYNEQFF	TGTGCCAGTAGTATCGGGACTAGCGGGTACAATGAGCAGTTCTTC
TRBJ2-7	once	TRBV7-6	TRBD1	CASSLDRDRDSYEQYF	TGTGCCAGCAGTCTTGACCGGGACAGGGACTCCTACGAGCAGTACTTC
TRBJ2-3	NA	TRBV19	TRBD2	CASSAILPAGLAEGTDTQYF	TGTGCCAGTAGTGCCATACTACCAGCGGGACTAGCGGAAGGCACAGATACGCAGTATTTT
TRBJ2-7	few	TRBV5-1	TRBD2	CASSFGLDGEQYF	TGCGCCAGCAGCTTCGGACTAGATGGCGAGCAGTACTTC
TRBJ1-1	few	TRBV19	NA	CASKTNQGTEAFF	TGTGCCAGTAAGACAAATCAGGGCACTGAAGCTTTCTTT
TRBJ2-5	few	TRBV6-5	NA	CASSASFETQYF	TGTGCCAGCAGTGCTAGCTTTGAGACCCAGTACTTC
TRBJ1-3	NA	TRBV28	NA	CASSFRGSGNTIYF	TGTGCCAGCAGTTTTCGAGGCTCTGGAAACACCATATATTTT
TRBJ2-1	NA	TRBV6-4	NA	CASSDRENEQFF	TGTGCCAGCAGTGATAGGGAGAATGAGCAGTTCTTC
TRBJ1-4	NA	TRBV20-1	NA	CSARLNEKLFF	TGCAGTGCTAGACTTAATGAAAAACTGTTTTTT